This T cell receptor beta chain came from a study of cytomegalovirus exposure and HLA in healthy donors. CDR1 and CDR2 (germline): MDHEN, SYDVKM. This CDR3 spans 17 amino acids. Losses at the gene ends were 2 bases for V and 3 bases for J; bases not matched to a gene: 9. Study-wide results and limits: Apparent HLA restriction characterized most CMV-associated TCR beta chains in a later analysis. According to the study, around 160 TCR beta chains were cytomegalovirus-associated.

Donors sampled were nominally healthy, though unrecorded immune exposures were likely. PCR employed 60 Vbeta and 13 Jbeta primers. Original processing notes: An analysis that came later counted approximately 76 million unique TCR beta chains, some 11 million shared. Using immunoSEQ multiplex PCR, the repertoire was profiled, and TCRdb retains in-frame clones only, with some absent. The DNA gave D and trimming, while V, J and clone size come from that table. The table lists about 95,000 clones, around 75% of them singletons. A note on this clone: What it recognizes is unknown.

What was sequenced was PBMCs. V and J are TRBV28 and TRBJ1-5, with 8 nucleotides matching TRBD1. The sequence came from a man in his late teens or twenties in good health and CMV-seropositive. DNA of the CDR3: TGTGCCAGCAGTTTAGGTGGGTGGGGACAGGTCAATCAGCCCCAGCATTTT. Translation gives CASSLGGWGQVNQPQHF.